These 26 T cell receptor beta chains came from one sample sequenced in a study of regulatory T cells in long-lasting Graves disease. Documented time point: newly diagnosed GD, antithyroid drugs for less than 3 months. PBMC-derived RNA was used for the TCR library. With iRepertoire HTBI primers and Arm-PCR of CDR3 regions, TCR beta libraries were built. TCRdb re-derived calls from the multiplex PCR reads in MiXCR, one entry per CDR3 protein. The sample includes over 300,000 distinct CDR3 sequences, roughly 16% of them seen just once. Specimen: peripheral blood mononuclear cells (PBMCs), collected at new diagnosis, from a patient treated with antithyroid drugs. The source of these receptors is a female donor with Graves disease.

At least ten counts were recorded for this clonotype. The chain is built from TRBV11-3 and TRBJ1-1; 8 bases are a match to TRBD1. The CDR3 is 13 amino acids. With V trimmed by 5 bases and J by 8 bases, 7 bases remained unmatched. Germline CDR1 is SGHNT and CDR2 is YENEEA. CDR3 loop: CASSPSRQGEAFF. The CDR3 DNA reads TGTGCCAGCAGCCCTTCACGACAGGGGGAAGCTTTCTTT.

This clonotype was detected a few times. The junction does not match germline at one end; this may be a read error. The chain carries TRBV6-1 and TRBJ1-5, with 7 bases aligning to TRBD1. Germline V gene sequence: CDR1 MNHNS, CDR2 SASEGT. The CDR3 runs 13 residues. CDR3 amino acids: CASKGGGNQPQHF. In DNA, the CDR3 is TGTGCCAGCAAAGGAGGGGGCAACCAGCCCCAGCATTTT.

J is TRBJ2-7 and V is TRBV29-1; 14 nucleotides match TRBD2. The length of the CDR3 is 14 residues. CDR1 and CDR2 (germline): SQVTM, ANQGSEA. The V and J ends lost 5 bases and 1 base, in that order; junction bases with no gene match: 1. The CDR3 sequence is CSVRTSGRSYEQYF. DNA of the CDR3: TGCAGCGTTCGGACTAGCGGGAGGTCCTACGAGCAGTACTTC.

This clonotype was detected ten times or more. The V call is TRBV19, the J call TRBJ1-2; TRBD1 matches 10 bases. The V gene's germline CDR1 is LNHDA and CDR2 SQIVND (reference sequence). V shed 3 bases, J shed 8 bases, and the junction held 9 bases outside the gene matches. CDR3 length: 15 residues. The CDR3 sequence: CASSIQSTGGGGYTF. The CDR3 DNA reads TGTGCCAGTAGTATCCAATCGACAGGGGGCGGCGGCTACACCTTC.

The gene calls are TRBV15 and TRBJ1-4; TRBD1 might be the D (5 bases). Germline V gene lookup returns CDR1 LNHNV and CDR2 YYDKDF (reference sequence). This CDR3 is built from 15 residues. The ends were cut back, 3 bases at V and 3 bases at J, with 11 bases in the middle. CDR3 DNA: TGTGCCACCAGCAGCACGGGACGGTCTAATGAAAAACTGTTTTTT. Translating gives CATSSTGRSNEKLFF.

The chain's CDR3 is CASSLAQREGNEQFF. The CDR3 nucleotides read TGTGCCAGCTCTTTAGCCCAGCGGGAGGGGAATGAGCAGTTCTTC. The rearrangement uses TRBV28 and TRBJ2-1; 10 bases are shared with TRBD2. Germline CDR1 is MDHEN and CDR2 is SYDVKM. The CDR3 sequence is 15 residues long. Germline trimming cut 8 bases from V and 7 bases from J; bases unmatched to any gene: 11.

The V and J genes are TRBV20-1 and TRBJ2-7, with 7 nucleotides matching TRBD1. V was pared by 4 bases and J by 1 base, with 10 bases of the junction left unmatched. The length of the CDR3 is 15 residues. From germline, CDR1 is DFQATT and CDR2 SNEGSKA (reference sequence). The CDR3 DNA reads as TGCAGTGCTAACCCCCGGGACAGCGATTCCTACGAGCAGTACTTC. This encodes CSANPRDSDSYEQYF.

This clonotype was recorded at least ten times. This sequence joins TRBV6-1 and TRBJ2-7; TRBD2 matches 14 bases. Germline CDR1 MNHNS, CDR2 SASEGT. V shed 6 bases, J shed 3 bases, and the junction held 7 bases outside the gene matches. The CDR3 sequence is 16 residues long. In DNA form, the CDR3 reads TGTGCCAGCAGACGACTAGCGGGAGGGCCCGACTACGAGCAGTACTTC. This encodes CASRRLAGGPDYEQYF.

This clonotype was found many times. The rearrangement links TRBV30 to TRBJ2-1; D is unresolved. This CDR3 is built from 11 residues. Germline-derived CDR1 and CDR2 are GTSNPN and SVGIG (reference sequence). Trimming stripped 4 bases from V and 10 bases from J, with 11 bases between. The DNA for the CDR3 is TGTGCCTGGAAGCTGATGGGCGAGCAGTTCTTC. Amino acid sequence: CAWKLMGEQFF.

This clonotype has ten or more counts. This sequence joins TRBV10-1 and TRBJ2-2; a weak D match, TRBD1 (6 bases). Trimming shortened V by 0 bases and J by 6 bases, and 14 bases separated the two germline ends. CDR1 WNHNN and CDR2 SYGVQD come from the germline V gene (reference sequence). This CDR3 comprises 16 residues. The CDR3 DNA is TGCGCCAGCAGTGAGTCGACAGGAGCATGGGCCGGGGAGCTGTTTTTT. Its protein product is CASSESTGAWAGELFF.

Note on this clonotype: The junction departs from germline at one end; a sequencing error may be responsible. The rearrangement uses TRBV6-5 and TRBJ2-5; D not certain. The germline V gene has CDR1 MNHEY and CDR2 SVGAGI. The length of the CDR3 is 13 residues. Written as DNA, the CDR3 is TGTGCCAGGAGTTACAACCCCGCTGAGACCCAGTACTTC. Residues: CARSYNPAETQYF.

Only a few counts were recorded for this clonotype. The gene calls are TRBV5-1 and TRBJ1-4; maybe TRBD1 (5 bases). Looked up from germline, CDR1 is SGHRS and CDR2 is YFSETQ. V lost 1 base and J 8 bases, leaving 12 bases between the germline ends. This CDR3 is built from 14 residues. CDR3 nucleotides: TGCGCCAGCAGCTTGATCCAGGGAGACGAAAAACTGTTTTTT. This sequence encodes CASSLIQGDEKLFF.

This clonotype was recorded many times. The chain recombines TRBV5-6 with TRBJ2-5, with 9 bases that match TRBD1. With V trimmed by 0 bases and J by 5 bases, 5 bases remained unmatched. Germline values: CDR1 SGHDT, CDR2 YYEEEE. CDR3 size: 15 residues. The CDR3 sequence is CASSLAGQGPETQYF. The DNA of the CDR3 is TGTGCCAGCAGCTTGGCGGGACAGGGACCGGAGACCCAGTACTTC.

This clonotype was seen repeatedly, ten times or more. This sequence joins TRBV3-1 and TRBJ2-3; D unresolved. The V and J ends lost 3 bases and 8 bases respectively, with 9 bases between them. Germline CDR1 and CDR2: LGHDT and YNNKEL (reference sequence). The CDR3 consists of 12 residues. DNA of the CDR3: TGTGCCAGCAGCCATAGTTCGGGTACGCAGTATTTT. Its translation is CASSHSSGTQYF.

This rearrangement joins TRBV5-6 to TRBJ2-3; 7 nucleotides agree with TRBD1. Germline loops: CDR1 SGHDT, CDR2 YYEEEE. V trimming: 4 bases; J trimming: 0 bases; junction bases outside the gene matches: 5. This CDR3 contains 15 residues. CDR3 amino acids: CASSPQTGSTDTQYF. CDR3 coding DNA: TGTGCCAGCAGCCCCCAGACAGGGAGCACAGATACGCAGTATTTT. The whole variable domain, remainder taken from reference TRBV5-6 and TRBJ2-3, is DAGVTQSPTHLIKTRGQQVTLRCSPKSGHDTVSWYQQALGQGPQFIFQYYEEEERQRGNFPDRFSGHQFPNYSSELNVNALLLGDSALYLCASSPQTGSTDTQYFGPGTRLTVL.

Many counts were recorded for this clonotype. The V and J genes are TRBV2 and TRBJ1-1; D ambiguous. Trimming left V 2 bases short and J 1 base short, with 11 bases between. The CDR3 length is 15 residues. CDR1 is SNHLY, CDR2 FYNNEI, per germline. CDR3 in DNA: TGTGCCAGCAGTGAAATGGCTGCAGAGAACACTGAAGCTTTCTTT. Protein sequence: CASSEMAAENTEAFF.

This chain joins TRBV30 and TRBJ2-3; no definite D call. Germline assignment: CDR1 GTSNPN and CDR2 SVGIG (reference sequence). The CDR3 has 13 residues. Trimming removed 0 bases at V and 3 bases at J, with 7 bases between. CDR3: CAWSVGRTDTQYF. The DNA for the CDR3 is TGTGCCTGGAGTGTCGGCAGAACAGATACGCAGTATTTT.

This clonotype was picked up one time. Relative to the germline gene, one junction end is altered; a read error may explain this. The gene calls are TRBV12-3 or TRBV12-4 and TRBJ1-2; D is undetermined. The CDR3 sequence is 17 residues long. CDR3 in DNA: TGTGCCAGCAGTCACTCGATGCCGGGAGAGCCGAGCTATGGCCACACCTTC. As protein: CASSHSMPGEPSYGHTF.

V gene TRBV5-1 combines with J gene TRBJ2-4, with a tentative D call TRBD2 (5 bases). The germline V gene encodes CDR1 SGHRS and CDR2 YFSETQ. The CDR3 contains 20 residues. V lost 4 bases and J 0 bases, leaving 26 bases between the germline ends. The CDR3 loop is CASSPPEGVDWFLAKNIQYF. CDR3 DNA: TGCGCCAGCAGCCCGCCTGAGGGAGTCGATTGGTTTTTAGCCAAAAACATTCAGTACTTC.

This clonotype came up many times. This chain connects TRBV6-5 to TRBJ1-1; no clear D. CDR3 size: 13 residues. The germline gives CDR1 MNHEY, CDR2 SVGAGI. Trimming cost V 2 bases and J 3 bases, with 7 bases left between them. The CDR3 region has the DNA TGTGCCAGCAGTTACATACAGCACACTGAAGCTTTCTTT. Residues: CASSYIQHTEAFF.

This clonotype was found many times. This rearrangement joins TRBV12-3 or TRBV12-4 to TRBJ1-5, with a tentative D call TRBD1 (6 bases). Trimming left V 5 bases short and J 0 bases short, with 11 bases between. The CDR3 extends over 15 amino acids. The CDR3: CASSRGAYSNQPQHF. The CDR3 DNA reads as TGTGCCAGCAGTCGGGGGGCCTATAGCAATCAGCCCCAGCATTTT.

This clonotype was seen repeatedly, ten times or more. V is TRBV12-3 or TRBV12-4 and J is TRBJ2-7; D is perhaps TRBD2 (6 bases). V dropped 3 bases and J dropped 2 bases, with 11 bases sitting between them. There are 14 residues in the CDR3. The CDR3 bases are TGTGCCAGCAGTTTTGGCGGGGCCGCCTACGAGCAGTACTTC. This sequence encodes CASSFGGAAYEQYF.

Ten or more counts support this clonotype. The chain has TRBV15 and TRBJ1-2; the match to TRBD1 covers 7 bases. After removal of 5 bases from V and 7 bases from J, the junction contained 19 bases not matched to a gene. CDR1 is LNHNV, CDR2 YYDKDF, per germline (reference sequence). The CDR3 runs to 17 residues. The CDR3 region has the DNA TGTGCCACCAGCGGCAGGGTGTCGGGGCAGGGGGATTCTGGCTACACCTTC. It specifies CATSGRVSGQGDSGYTF.

In this sample, this clonotype turned up many times. The rearrangement uses TRBV7-2 and TRBJ2-4, with 11 positions matching TRBD2. The CDR3 is made up of 18 amino acids. Trimming cost V 2 bases and J 0 bases; bases outside gene matches: 6. CDR1 and CDR2 (germline): SGHTA, FQGNSA. The CDR3 DNA is TGTGCCAGCAGCTTAAGACTAGCGGGGATCATAGCCAAAAACATTCAGTACTTC. Translating gives CASSLRLAGIIAKNIQYF.

In its sample, this clonotype was seen many times. The V gene is TRBV20-1, the J gene TRBJ2-7; 11 bases match TRBD1. Trimming at V came to 6 bases and at J to 3 bases, leaving 7 bases not matched to a gene. The CDR3 is 14 amino acids. The germline V gene has CDR1 DFQATT and CDR2 SNEGSKA (reference sequence). Here the CDR3 DNA reads TGCAGTGCATATACCGGGACAGGGGGCTACGAGCAGTACTTC. Its translation: CSAYTGTGGYEQYF.

This clonotype was recorded at least ten times. J is TRBJ2-5 and V is TRBV12-3 or TRBV12-4; 11 bases line up with TRBD2. This CDR3 is built from 15 residues. The V segment lost 6 bases and the J segment 4 bases; nucleotides outside the gene matches: 7. CDR3 sequence reads: CASRPTSGSGETQYF. In nucleotides, the CDR3 is TGTGCCAGCAGGCCTACTAGCGGGAGTGGAGAGACCCAGTACTTC.